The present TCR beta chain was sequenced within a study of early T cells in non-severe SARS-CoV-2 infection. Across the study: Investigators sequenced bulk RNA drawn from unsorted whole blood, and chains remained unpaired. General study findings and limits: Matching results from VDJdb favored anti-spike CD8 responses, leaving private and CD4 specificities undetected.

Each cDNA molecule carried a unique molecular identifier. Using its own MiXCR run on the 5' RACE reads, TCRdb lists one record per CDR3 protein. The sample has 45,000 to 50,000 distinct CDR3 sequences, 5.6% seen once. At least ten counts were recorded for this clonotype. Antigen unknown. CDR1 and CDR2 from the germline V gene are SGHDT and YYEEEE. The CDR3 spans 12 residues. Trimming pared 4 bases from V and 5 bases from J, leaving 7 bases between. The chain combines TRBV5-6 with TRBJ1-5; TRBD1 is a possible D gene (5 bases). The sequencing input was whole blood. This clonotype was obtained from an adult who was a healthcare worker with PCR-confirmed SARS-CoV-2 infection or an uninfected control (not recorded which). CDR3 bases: TGTGCCAGCAGCGTGACAGATCAGCCCCAGCATTTT. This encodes CASSVTDQPQHF.